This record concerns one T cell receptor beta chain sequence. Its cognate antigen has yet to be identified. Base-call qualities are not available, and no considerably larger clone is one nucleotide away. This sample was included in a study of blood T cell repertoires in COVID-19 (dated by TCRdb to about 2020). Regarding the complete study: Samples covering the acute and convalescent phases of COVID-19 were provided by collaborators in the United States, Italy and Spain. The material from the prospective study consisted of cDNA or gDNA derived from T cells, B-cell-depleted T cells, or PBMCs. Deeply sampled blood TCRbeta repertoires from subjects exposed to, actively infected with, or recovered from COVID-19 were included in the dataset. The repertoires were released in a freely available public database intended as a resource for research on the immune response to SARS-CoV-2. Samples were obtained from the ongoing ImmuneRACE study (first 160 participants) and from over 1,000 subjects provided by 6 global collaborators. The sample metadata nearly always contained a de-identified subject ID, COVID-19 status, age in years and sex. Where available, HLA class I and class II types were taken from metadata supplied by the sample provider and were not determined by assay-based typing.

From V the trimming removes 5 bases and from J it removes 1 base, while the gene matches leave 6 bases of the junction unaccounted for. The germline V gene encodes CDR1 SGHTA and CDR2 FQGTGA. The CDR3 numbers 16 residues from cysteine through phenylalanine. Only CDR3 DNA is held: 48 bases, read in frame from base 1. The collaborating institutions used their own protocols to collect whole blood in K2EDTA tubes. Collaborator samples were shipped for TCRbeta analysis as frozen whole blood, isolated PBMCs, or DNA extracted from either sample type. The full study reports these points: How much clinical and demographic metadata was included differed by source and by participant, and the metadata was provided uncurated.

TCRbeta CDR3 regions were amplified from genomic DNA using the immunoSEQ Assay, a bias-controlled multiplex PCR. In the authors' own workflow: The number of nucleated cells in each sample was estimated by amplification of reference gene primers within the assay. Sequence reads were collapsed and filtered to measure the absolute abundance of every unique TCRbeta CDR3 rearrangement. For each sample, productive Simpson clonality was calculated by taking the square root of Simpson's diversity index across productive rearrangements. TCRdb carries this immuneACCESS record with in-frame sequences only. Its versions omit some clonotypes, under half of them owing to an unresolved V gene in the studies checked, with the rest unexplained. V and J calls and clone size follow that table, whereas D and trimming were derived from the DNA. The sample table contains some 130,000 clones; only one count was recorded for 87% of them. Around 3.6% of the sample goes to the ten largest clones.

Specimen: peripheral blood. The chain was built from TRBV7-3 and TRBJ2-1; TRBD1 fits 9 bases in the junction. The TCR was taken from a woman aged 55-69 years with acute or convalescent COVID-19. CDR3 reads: CASSQRGQGSYNEQFF. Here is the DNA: TGTGCCAGCAGCCAAAGGGGACAGGGTTCCTACAATGAGCAGTTCTTC.